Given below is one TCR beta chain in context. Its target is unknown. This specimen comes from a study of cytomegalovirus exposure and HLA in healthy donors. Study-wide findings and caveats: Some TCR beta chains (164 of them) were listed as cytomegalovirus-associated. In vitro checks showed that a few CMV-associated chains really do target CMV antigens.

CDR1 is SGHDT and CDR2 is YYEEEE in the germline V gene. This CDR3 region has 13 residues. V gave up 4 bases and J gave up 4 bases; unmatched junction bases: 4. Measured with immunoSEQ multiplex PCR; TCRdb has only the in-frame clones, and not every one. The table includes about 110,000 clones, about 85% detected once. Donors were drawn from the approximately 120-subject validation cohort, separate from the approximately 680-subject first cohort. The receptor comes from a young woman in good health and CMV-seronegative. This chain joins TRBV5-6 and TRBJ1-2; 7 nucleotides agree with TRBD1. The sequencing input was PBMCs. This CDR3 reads CASSVTGAYGYTF. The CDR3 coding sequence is TGTGCCAGCAGCGTAACAGGGGCCTATGGCTACACCTTC.